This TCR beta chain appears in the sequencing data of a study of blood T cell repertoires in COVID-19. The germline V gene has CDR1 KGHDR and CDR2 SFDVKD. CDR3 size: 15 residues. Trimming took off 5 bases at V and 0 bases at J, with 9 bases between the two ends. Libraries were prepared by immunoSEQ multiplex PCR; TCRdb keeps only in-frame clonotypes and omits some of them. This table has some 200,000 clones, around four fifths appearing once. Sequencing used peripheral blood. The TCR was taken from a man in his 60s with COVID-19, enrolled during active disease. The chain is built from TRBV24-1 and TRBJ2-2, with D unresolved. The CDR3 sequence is CATSVADPNTGELFF. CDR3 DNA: TGTGCCACCAGTGTGGCAGATCCGAACACCGGGGAGCTGTTTTTT.